These 3 T cell receptor beta chains were all obtained from the same sample, sequenced in a study of shared clonotypes between healthy human individuals. The assay was immunoSEQ multiplex PCR, and TCRdb's table has in-frame clones only and misses some. The data contain roughly 1,800,000 clones, approximately 94% of them singletons. Naive CD8 cells lacked CD45RO and underwent positive selection for CCR7, leaving out terminally differentiated effector memory CD45RA+ cells. Source material: naive CD8+ T cells sorted from blood. These TCRs come from a man younger than 35 in good health.

V and J are TRBV6-5 and TRBJ2-7, with 7 nucleotides matching TRBD2. Germline CDR1 reads MNHEY; CDR2 reads SVGAGI. Trimming at V came to 0 bases and at J to 5 bases, leaving 7 bases not matched to a gene. The CDR3 totals 15 residues. CDR3 DNA: TGTGCCAGCAGTTACTCGACTGCGGGGGTGGACGAGCAGTACTTC. This translates into CASSYSTAGVDEQYF.

The rearrangement joins TRBV27 to TRBJ1-2; D gene unclear. From germline, CDR1 is MNHEY and CDR2 SMNVEV (reference sequence). This CDR3 is 13 amino acids long. V lost 2 bases and J 0 bases, leaving 4 bases between the germline ends. CDR3 bases: TGTGCCAGCAGTTTAACCCCTAACTATGGCTACACCTTC. Translated, it gives CASSLTPNYGYTF.

The chain's CDR3 is CATGPGLAGGANTGELFF. CDR3 nucleotides: TGTGCCACGGGCCCCGGGCTAGCGGGGGGGGCGAACACCGGGGAGCTGTTTTTT. The genes are TRBV4-2 and TRBJ2-2, with 12 bases aligning to TRBD2. The CDR3 has 18 amino acids. Germline V lookup: CDR1 LGHNA, CDR2 YNFKEQ. The J segment lost 0 bases and the V segment lost 10 bases, leaving 12 bases of the junction unmatched.